This T cell receptor (beta chain) was recovered during a study of somatic mutations in cytotoxic T cells in rheumatoid arthritis. Study results and caveats: Exceedance of 20% of CD8+ cells by the largest CD8+ clone occurred in about an eighth of the roughly 60 patients.

Turning to this clone: Its specificity is unknown.

Once isolated by positive magnetic bead selection, the CD4+ and CD8+ cells had their purity checked by flow cytometry. Using immunoSEQ multiplex PCR, the repertoire was profiled, and TCRdb retains in-frame clones only, with some absent. The sample has almost 7,500 clones, 74% seen once. The sample comprised CD8+ T cells sorted from blood. The TCR was taken from an adult with rheumatoid arthritis.

CDR3 protein: CASSLAGGFSDTQYF. The CDR3 region has the DNA TGTGCCAGCAGTTTAGCGGGAGGGTTTTCAGATACGCAGTATTTT. V is TRBV27 and J is TRBJ2-3, with 9 bases identical to TRBD2. The V and J ends lost 2 bases and 4 bases, in that order; junction bases with no gene match: 4. This CDR3 comprises 15 residues. The germline V gene has CDR1 MNHEY and CDR2 SMNVEV (reference sequence).